This T cell receptor beta chain was found in a study of brain metastases from non-small cell lung cancer. Germline assignment: CDR1 LNHNV and CDR2 YYDKDF (reference sequence). The CDR3 has 16 residues. Trimming stripped 0 bases from V and 1 base from J, with 10 bases between. Produced via immunoSEQ multiplex PCR; TCRdb's table is partial and in-frame only. Of under 6,000 clones detected, 70% to 90% appear once; the ten largest clones hold approximately 13%. In the case of this clone: What it recognizes is unknown.

Study conclusions and caveats: In 64% of brain metastases, T-cell clones were expanded compared with matched primary tumors. Metastases had sparse T cells but largely shared repertoires with primaries.

This clonotype was sampled from a donor over 35 with non-small cell lung cancer. The chain links TRBV15 to TRBJ1-5; D remains unclear. What was sequenced was tissue from a brain metastasis. The CDR3 sequence is CATSRDGVSSNQPQHF. The CDR3 DNA is TGTGCCACCAGCAGAGATGGAGTGTCGAGCAATCAGCCCCAGCATTTT.